This entry lists 19 T cell receptor beta chains sequenced from one sample in a study of regulatory T cells in long-lasting Graves disease. To make TCR beta libraries, researchers used iRepertoire HTBI primers and Arm-PCR of CDR3 regions. TCRdb fed the multiplex PCR reads into MiXCR, producing one record per CDR3 protein. The sample consists of about 330,000 distinct CDR3 sequences, under 20% of them appearing once. Time point described: newly diagnosed GD, antithyroid drugs for less than 3 months. Generation of the TCR library employed RNA extracted from PBMCs. The sample was also reused in another study, on T cells in Graves' hyperthyroidism and ophthalmopathy.

Sequencing was performed on peripheral blood mononuclear cells (PBMCs), taken at new diagnosis, from a patient treated with antithyroid drugs. The receptors here all came from a woman aged 18 to 35 with Graves disease.

V and J are TRBV5-6 and TRBJ2-2; 7 bases fit TRBD2. Germline V gene sequence: CDR1 SGHDT, CDR2 YYEEEE. The CDR3 spans 17 residues. V lost 0 bases to trimming and J lost 0 bases; unmatched junction nucleotides: 5. CDR3 coding DNA: TGTGCCAGCAGCTTGGTTGGGCGGGGGACGAACACCGGGGAGCTGTTTTTT. Protein sequence: CASSLVGRGTNTGELFF.

The table lists this clonotype with many counts. The chain has TRBV5-1 and TRBJ2-7; 9 nucleotides line up with TRBD2. The CDR3 extends over 15 amino acids. With 0 bases clipped from V and 3 bases from J, the junction kept 4 bases outside the gene matches. Germline assignment: CDR1 SGHRS and CDR2 YFSETQ. Here the CDR3 DNA reads TGCGCCAGCAGCTTGGACGCGGGAGGGCTCTACGAGCAGTACTTC. Translating gives CASSLDAGGLYEQYF.

In its sample, this clonotype was seen many times. The chain is built from TRBV5-1 and TRBJ1-4, with 8 nucleotides matching TRBD1. Germline CDR1 is SGHRS and CDR2 is YFSETQ. This CDR3 has 16 residues. Unmatched junction bases numbered 8, after V lost 3 bases and J lost 4 bases. This CDR3 is CASSSEGTGNNEKLFF. CDR3 nucleotides: TGCGCCAGCAGCTCCGAAGGGACAGGCAATAATGAAAAACTGTTTTTT.

Many counts were recorded for this clonotype. The CDR3 loop is CASSERWRQKAFF. The DNA of the CDR3 is TGTGCCAGCAGTGAAAGGTGGCGGCAGAAAGCTTTCTTT. The rearrangement uses TRBV6-1 and TRBJ1-1; D is uncertain. The CDR3 extends over 13 amino acids. Germline loops: CDR1 MNHNS, CDR2 SASEGT. V was trimmed by 2 bases and J by 9 bases, leaving 13 bases between them.

This chain connects TRBV28 to TRBJ2-3; 11 bases align to TRBD2. The CDR3 runs to 17 residues. From germline, CDR1 is MDHEN and CDR2 SYDVKM. After removal of 2 bases from V and 2 bases from J, the junction contained 6 bases not matched to a gene. The CDR3 DNA is TGTGCCAGCAGTTTACCCTTAGCGGGGGGGTTCACAGATACGCAGTATTTT. Protein: CASSLPLAGGFTDTQYF.

This clonotype has ten or more counts. Compared with germline, one end of the junction differs, possibly owing to a read error. The gene calls are TRBV7-2 and TRBJ2-7; the D gene could be TRBD1 or TRBD2 (5 bases each). The CDR3 spans 14 residues. Germline V gives CDR1 SGHTA, CDR2 FQGNSA. Written as DNA, the CDR3 is TGTGCCAGCAGCTTAAATGTTTCCCCCCTGGGGGTGAACTTC. Translated, it gives CASSLNVSPLGVNF.

This clonotype showed up just a few times. The chain employs TRBV6-1 and TRBJ1-4, with 7 nucleotides matching TRBD1. Looked up from germline, CDR1 is MNHNS and CDR2 is SASEGT. The CDR3 sequence is 18 residues long. Losses at the gene ends were 6 bases for V and 7 bases for J; bases not matched to a gene: 20. The CDR3 reads CASRDLSLTGPLGEKLFF. The CDR3 DNA reads as TGTGCCAGCAGGGACCTTTCGTTGACAGGGCCTTTAGGTGAAAAACTGTTTTTT.

This clonotype came up many times. The J gene is TRBJ1-5, the V gene TRBV28; D unresolved. The V end was cut by 5 bases, the J end by 5 bases, with 10 bases between. The CDR3 length is 13 residues. The germline CDR1 and CDR2 sequences are MDHEN and SYDVKM. The CDR3 region has the DNA TGTGCCAGCAGTCCCCGCGCCCATCAGCCCCAGCATTTT. Translated: CASSPRAHQPQHF.

This clonotype has more than one count but fewer than ten. The CDR3 coding sequence is TGCGCCAGCAGCCCCAGGGACTGGCTAAGGGATGGCTACACCTTC. Amino acid sequence: CASSPRDWLRDGYTF. This chain connects TRBV4-1 to TRBJ1-2; the D gene is possibly TRBD1 (5 bases). The CDR3 extends over 15 amino acids. Trimming removed 4 bases from V and 6 bases from J, with 18 bases in between. Per the germline V gene, CDR1 is MGHRA and CDR2 is YSYEKL.

This clonotype was seen ten or more times. This sequence joins TRBV5-1 and TRBJ2-3, with TRBD2 matching over 9 bases. Germline V gives CDR1 SGHRS, CDR2 YFSETQ. The CDR3 spans 14 residues. The trim removed 4 bases at V and 9 bases at J, leaving 9 bases unmatched. The CDR3: CASSPMASGETQYF. In DNA form, the CDR3 reads TGCGCCAGCAGCCCCATGGCTAGCGGGGAAACGCAGTATTTT.

The table lists this clonotype with a few counts. The rearrangement joins TRBV9 to TRBJ2-7, with D perhaps given as TRBD1 or TRBD2 (6 bases each). V lost 3 bases and J 7 bases, leaving 11 bases between the germline ends. Looked up from germline, CDR1 is SGDLS and CDR2 is YYNGEE. The CDR3 runs 12 residues. This CDR3 is CASSGGGREQYF. As DNA, the CDR3 is TGTGCCAGCAGCGGAGGGGGGAGAGAGCAGTACTTC.

This clonotype was found many times. The gene calls are TRBV28 and TRBJ1-6; TRBD1 agrees at 8 bases. Germline V gene sequence: CDR1 MDHEN, CDR2 SYDVKM. The J segment lost 7 bases and the V segment lost 6 bases, leaving 8 bases of the junction unmatched. The CDR3 loop spans 15 amino acids. The CDR3 bases are TGTGCCAGCAGCCTCGACAGGGGTCGGAATTCACCCCTCCACTTT. Protein: CASSLDRGRNSPLHF.

This clonotype has just a few counts. The chain employs TRBV5-4 and TRBJ2-1, with 11 positions matching TRBD1. The germline V gene encodes CDR1 SGHNT and CDR2 YYREEE (reference sequence). Trimming at V came to 4 bases and at J to 8 bases, leaving 8 bases not matched to a gene. The CDR3 length is 15 residues. The CDR3 nucleotides are TGTGCCAGCAGCCGGGACAGGGGGGATGTTTATGAGCAGTTCTTC. Residues: CASSRDRGDVYEQFF.

CDR3 DNA sequence: TGCGCCAGCAGCCAGTCCCCGGGGGGGGACACCGGGGAGCTGTTTTTT. It yields the protein CASSQSPGGDTGELFF. V gene TRBV4-1 combines with J gene TRBJ2-2, with TRBD2 identical over 8 bases. CDR3 size: 16 residues. CDR1 and CDR2 (germline): MGHRA, YSYEKL. V lost 3 bases, J lost 3 bases, and 6 bases stayed unmatched.

This clonotype was counted ten times or more. V gene TRBV3-1 combines with J gene TRBJ1-4; no reliable D call. The germline V gene has CDR1 LGHDT and CDR2 YNNKEL (reference sequence). V lost 4 bases, J lost 4 bases, and 10 bases lay in between. The CDR3 runs 14 residues. The DNA of the CDR3 is TGTGCCAGCAGCCCCATAGTTGGTAATGAAAAACTGTTTTTT. Residues: CASSPIVGNEKLFF.

This clonotype was seen more than once but under ten times. The chain recombines TRBV29-1 with TRBJ1-3, with D hard to call. Per germline, CDR1 SQVTM and CDR2 ANQGSEA. V was cut by 5 bases and J by 0 bases, with 5 bases left in between. This CDR3 contains 12 residues. CDR3 residues: CSVLGSGNTIYF. The DNA for the CDR3 is TGCAGCGTTCTTGGCTCTGGAAACACCATATATTTT.

The rearrangement links TRBV5-6 to TRBJ1-4; unclear D gene. Between the trimmed V and J ends, which lost 2 bases and 5 bases, there was a span of 16 bases. The CDR3 is made up of 16 amino acids. Germline V gene sequence: CDR1 SGHDT, CDR2 YYEEEE. CDR3 nucleotide sequence: TGTGCCAGCAGCTTATCTCGACACCGCCTCAATGAAAAACTGTTTTTT. It codes for CASSLSRHRLNEKLFF. Using reference TRBV5-6 and TRBJ1-4 for the parts outside the CDR3, the full variable domain is DAGVTQSPTHLIKTRGQQVTLRCSPKSGHDTVSWYQQALGQGPQFIFQYYEEEERQRGNFPDRFSGHQFPNYSSELNVNALLLGDSALYLCASSLSRHRLNEKLFFGSGTQLSVL.

This clonotype was counted many times. The V call is TRBV19, the J call TRBJ2-7; the match to TRBD1 covers 8 bases. CDR1 is LNHDA, CDR2 SQIVND, per germline (reference sequence). With 4 bases clipped from V and 2 bases from J, the junction kept 7 bases outside the gene matches. CDR3 length equals 15 residues. The CDR3 loop is CASSRQGRNTYEQYF. Written as DNA, the CDR3 is TGTGCCAGTAGTAGACAGGGGCGAAATACCTACGAGCAGTACTTC. Full variable domain (outside the CDR3, taken from reference TRBV19 and TRBJ2-7): DGGITQSPKYLFRKEGQNVTLSCEQNLNHDAMYWYRQDPGQGLRLIYYSQIVNDFQKGDIAEGYSVSREKKESFPLTVTSAQKNPTAFYLCASSRQGRNTYEQYFGPGTRLTVT.

The table lists this clonotype with many counts. The V call is TRBV20-1, the J call TRBJ1-1; D uncertain. V was clipped by 3 bases and J by 1 base, with 3 bases between them. The CDR3 is made up of 11 amino acids. The germline V gene encodes CDR1 DFQATT and CDR2 SNEGSKA (reference sequence). The CDR3: CSARKNTEAFF. The CDR3 DNA is TGCAGTGCTAGGAAGAACACTGAAGCTTTCTTT.